These 32 T cell receptor beta chains originate from one sample sequenced in a study of PD-1 blockade in mismatch repair-deficient tumors. Profiling relied on immunoSEQ multiplex PCR, and the TCRdb table lists in-frame clones only, not all of them. The sample lists tens of thousands of clones; approximately 88% were seen once. The sequenced sample was PBMCs, obtained before pembrolizumab treatment. Receptors originate from an adult with mismatch repair-deficient cancer.

The V gene is TRBV7-9, the J gene TRBJ1-2, with D uncertain. Germline values: CDR1 SEHNR, CDR2 FQNEAQ (reference sequence). This CDR3 has 15 amino acids. The V and J ends lost 4 bases and 4 bases respectively, with 16 bases between them. This chain's CDR3 is CASSSTGNPTYGYTF. CDR3 in DNA: TGTGCCAGCAGCTCAACGGGGAATCCGACCTATGGCTACACCTTC.

The chain recombines TRBV27 with TRBJ2-3, with D unresolved. This CDR3 has 13 residues. The V gene lost 7 bases and the J gene lost 1 base, with 9 bases spanning the gap. CDR1 MNHEY and CDR2 SMNVEV come from the germline V gene (reference sequence). This chain's CDR3 is CASIPPGTDTQYF. CDR3 coding DNA: TGTGCCAGCATACCTCCAGGCACAGATACGCAGTATTTT.

This chain joins TRBV6-5 and TRBJ1-1; D uncertain. CDR3 length equals 11 residues. V lost 2 bases and J lost 7, with 5 bases in between. Germline loops: CDR1 MNHEY, CDR2 SVGAGI. The CDR3 DNA is TGTGCCAGCAGTTACGGCAGTGAAGCTTTCTTT. It is translated as CASSYGSEAFF.

This chain joins TRBV9 and TRBJ2-7; TRBD2 aligns across 10 bases. This CDR3 comprises 16 residues. Losses at the gene ends were 2 bases for V and 4 bases for J; bases not matched to a gene: 9. Germline CDR1 SGDLS, CDR2 YYNGEE. This CDR3 is CASSVSSGSPRYEQYF. DNA of the CDR3: TGTGCCAGCAGCGTCTCTAGCGGGAGTCCGCGGTACGAGCAGTACTTC.

V gene TRBV7-8 combines with J gene TRBJ1-2; unclear D gene. Germline V CDR1 and CDR2: SGHVS, FQNEAQ. The CDR3 loop spans 13 amino acids. V was pared by 4 bases and J by 14 bases, with 20 bases between. In DNA form, the CDR3 reads TGTGCCAGCAGCTCGACTGTCGGAGCGTTTGGGACCTTC. Protein product: CASSSTVGAFGTF.

The genes are TRBV7-2 and TRBJ2-1; 9 nucleotides line up with TRBD2. Trimming at V came to 1 base and at J to 12 bases, leaving 16 bases not matched to a gene. Germline-derived CDR1 and CDR2 are SGHTA and FQGNSA. The CDR3 extends over 17 amino acids. The CDR3 region is CASSLGVGASGVAGQFF. The CDR3 coding sequence is TGTGCCAGCAGCTTAGGCGTCGGGGCTAGCGGGGTGGCTGGGCAGTTCTTC. Together with reference TRBV7-2 and TRBJ2-1, the CDR3 gives the full variable domain: GAGVSQSPSNKVTEKGKDVELRCDPISGHTALYWYRQSLGQGLEFLIYFQGNSAPDKSGLPSDRFSAERTGGSVSTLTIQRTQQEDSAVYLCASSLGVGASGVAGQFFGPGTRLTVL.

This clone occurred a few times. This chain connects TRBV7-9 to TRBJ1-5, with unresolved D. Trimming removed 5 bases at V and 9 bases at J, with 11 bases between. CDR3 size: 12 residues. Looked up from germline, CDR1 is SEHNR and CDR2 is FQNEAQ (reference sequence). The CDR3 DNA is TGTGCCAGCAGCATTACAGATTTGCCCCAGCATTTT. Encoded protein: CASSITDLPQHF.

The rearrangement links TRBV6-6 to TRBJ2-5, with D maybe TRBD2 (6 bases). The CDR3 consists of 16 residues. The germline gives CDR1 MNHNY, CDR2 SVGAGI (reference sequence). V lost 4 bases, J lost 2 bases, and 17 bases lay in between. Here the CDR3 reads CASSSSGTWTQETQYF. The CDR3 nucleotides read TGTGCCAGCAGTTCCTCCGGGACTTGGACTCAAGAGACCCAGTACTTC.

This clone was recorded only once. The rearrangement joins TRBV5-1 to TRBJ2-5; 9 bases fit TRBD2. CDR1 is SGHRS and CDR2 is YFSETQ in the germline V gene. The V and J ends lost 0 bases and 4 bases, in that order; junction bases with no gene match: 7. This CDR3 contains 16 residues. As DNA, the CDR3 is TGCGCCAGCAGCTTGGTCGCTAGCGGGATGGGAGAGACCCAGTACTTC. Its translation is CASSLVASGMGETQYF.

J is TRBJ1-5 and V is TRBV6-5; D remains unclear. The CDR3 sequence is 15 residues long. V was trimmed by 6 bases and J by 4 bases, leaving 16 bases between them. In germline, CDR1 is MNHEY, CDR2 SVGAGI. The CDR3 DNA follows: TGTGCCAGCAGAGCAGCCGGGTCCAGTAATCAGCCCCAGCATTTT. It is translated as CASRAAGSSNQPQHF.

The chain uses TRBV10-3 and TRBJ2-1, with 11 bases fitting TRBD2. With V trimmed by 3 bases and J by 5 bases, 9 bases remained unmatched. Germline V gene data show CDR1 as ENHRY and CDR2 as SYGVKD. This CDR3 comprises 17 residues. The CDR3 DNA reads TGTGCCATCAGTGAATACAGGACTAGCGGGTACCACAATGAGCAGTTCTTC. Amino acid sequence: CAISEYRTSGYHNEQFF.

This chain uses TRBV6-5 with TRBJ1-3; no definite D call. Germline CDR1 MNHEY, CDR2 SVGAGI. Trimming took 6 bases from V and 2 from J, leaving 14 bases between them. The CDR3 is made up of 15 amino acids. CDR3 protein: CASRPSPGAGNTIYF. CDR3 in DNA: TGTGCCAGCAGACCTAGCCCGGGCGCTGGAAACACCATATATTTT.

The chain is built from TRBV2 and TRBJ1-2; 12 bases agree with TRBD1. This CDR3 spans 17 amino acids. V shed 3 bases and J 3 bases; nucleotides not matched to a gene: 8. Germline V CDR1 and CDR2: SNHLY, FYNNEI. The CDR3 sequence: CASSEGGQGAFDYGYTF. In nucleotides, the CDR3 is TGTGCCAGCAGTGAGGGGGGACAGGGGGCCTTCGACTATGGCTACACCTTC.

This clone was found a few times. The chain employs TRBV27 and TRBJ2-7, with TRBD1 matching over 7 bases. Germline CDR1 and CDR2: MNHEY and SMNVEV (reference sequence). Trimming took 6 bases from V and 5 from J; bases not matched to a gene: 10. This CDR3 has 14 amino acids. The CDR3 region has the DNA TGTGCCAGCAGACCCGGGACAGTTTGGAACGAGCAGTACTTC. This sequence encodes CASRPGTVWNEQYF.

V gene TRBV7-6 combines with J gene TRBJ2-7; 9 nucleotides match TRBD1. The CDR3 loop spans 14 amino acids. V shed 4 bases, J shed 6 bases, and the junction held 7 bases outside the gene matches. The germline gives CDR1 SGHVS, CDR2 FNYEAQ. The CDR3 region has the DNA TGTGCCAGCAGCTCCGAAGGGACAGGGAGCGAGCAGTACTTC. Translated, it gives CASSSEGTGSEQYF.

The chain employs TRBV9 and TRBJ1-2, with TRBD1 identical over 8 bases. The CDR3 consists of 15 residues. V shed 2 bases and J 0 bases; nucleotides not matched to a gene: 3. Germline CDR1 reads SGDLS; CDR2 reads YYNGEE. The CDR3 loop is CASSVGTGANYGYTF. The CDR3 DNA follows: TGTGCCAGCAGCGTCGGGACAGGAGCTAACTATGGCTACACCTTC.

The rearrangement uses TRBV19 and TRBJ1-1; a possible D gene is TRBD1 (6 bases). The CDR3 has 14 residues. Germline V gene lookup returns CDR1 LNHDA and CDR2 SQIVND (reference sequence). Trimming took off 7 bases at V and 2 bases at J, with 14 bases between the two ends. The CDR3 nucleotides are TGTGCCAGTACCCTCCGGGACATCAACACTGAAGCTTTCTTT. It translates to CASTLRDINTEAFF.

This chain links TRBV2 with TRBJ2-7; 10 bases are shared with TRBD1. Germline V gives CDR1 SNHLY, CDR2 FYNNEI. V lost 6 bases, J lost 3 bases, and 8 bases stayed unmatched. The CDR3 is 15 amino acids. The CDR3 bases are TGTGCCAGCAGGGGGGGACAGGGGACCTACTACGAGCAGTACTTC. Translated: CASRGGQGTYYEQYF.

The chain combines TRBV7-3 with TRBJ1-1; possible D gene TRBD1, 5 bases. Germline V CDR1 and CDR2: SGHTA, FQGTGA. This CDR3 has 13 residues. V lost 2 bases to trimming and J lost 8 bases, with 12 bases between them. The CDR3 reads CASSLSGAGEAFF. CDR3 bases: TGTGCCAGCAGCTTATCTGGGGCAGGGGAAGCTTTCTTT. Using reference TRBV7-3 and TRBJ1-1 for the parts outside the CDR3, the full variable domain is GAGVSQTPSNKVTEKGKYVELRCDPISGHTALYWYRQSLGQGPEFLIYFQGTGAADDSGLPNDRFFAVRPEGSVSTLKIQRTERGDSAVYLCASSLSGAGEAFFGQGTRLTVV.

The rearrangement links TRBV4-1 to TRBJ1-2, with 9 bases lining up with TRBD1. This CDR3 has 15 amino acids. Germline CDR1 and CDR2: MGHRA and YSYEKL. After removal of 3 bases from V and 2 bases from J, the junction contained 4 bases not matched to a gene. The CDR3 DNA reads as TGCGCCAGCAGCCACCGAACAGGGGGCAACTATGGCTACACCTTC. Its translation is CASSHRTGGNYGYTF.

With respect to this clone: Other nucleotide sequences in the sample specify the same CDR3. The gene calls are TRBV19 and TRBJ1-5, with 9 bases aligning to TRBD1. The ends lost 3 bases at V and 7 bases at J; junction bases unmatched: 4. The germline V gene has CDR1 LNHDA and CDR2 SQIVND (reference sequence). The CDR3 sequence is 14 residues long. CDR3 protein: CASSIWTGDQPQHF. CDR3 in DNA: TGTGCCAGTAGTATCTGGACAGGGGACCAGCCCCAGCATTTT.

The chain combines TRBV2 with TRBJ2-1; TRBD2 aligns across 7 bases. V shed 4 bases and J 3 bases; nucleotides not matched to a gene: 9. The CDR3 sequence is 16 residues long. CDR1 and CDR2 (germline): SNHLY, FYNNEI. CDR3 in amino acids: CASSGPLAAFYNEQFF. In DNA, the CDR3 is TGTGCCAGCAGTGGTCCGCTAGCGGCTTTCTACAATGAGCAGTTCTTC.

The chain joins TRBV19 to TRBJ2-7; D is unclear. In germline, CDR1 is LNHDA, CDR2 SQIVND (reference sequence). Trimming stripped 3 bases from V and 2 bases from J, with 14 bases between. The CDR3 has 15 residues. Here the CDR3 reads CASSMAPGSTYEQYF. CDR3 nucleotides: TGTGCCAGTAGTATGGCGCCAGGATCCACCTACGAGCAGTACTTC.

There are a few counts of this clone. The rearrangement joins TRBV30 to TRBJ2-7; D is undetermined. V lost 0 bases and J lost 1, with 4 bases in between. CDR1 is GTSNPN and CDR2 is SVGIG in the germline V gene (reference sequence). The CDR3 runs to 12 residues. CDR3 in amino acids: CAWSVQSYEQYF. The CDR3 region has the DNA TGTGCCTGGAGTGTTCAATCCTACGAGCAGTACTTC.

The sample holds one count of this clone. V and J are TRBV27 and TRBJ2-3, with 11 bases aligning to TRBD1. V lost 5 bases to trimming and J lost 4 bases; unmatched junction nucleotides: 11. CDR3 length equals 17 residues. In germline, CDR1 is MNHEY, CDR2 SMNVEV (reference sequence). CDR3 loop: CASSTLGPGQGADTQYF. In DNA form, the CDR3 reads TGTGCCAGCAGTACCCTGGGACCGGGACAGGGGGCAGATACGCAGTATTTT.

The V gene is TRBV10-3, the J gene TRBJ1-2, with 11 nucleotides matching TRBD1. Germline V gene sequence: CDR1 ENHRY, CDR2 SYGVKD. The V gene end was trimmed by 2 bases and the J gene end by 5 bases; junction bases not matched to a gene: 1. There are 14 residues in the CDR3. The DNA for the CDR3 is TGTGCCATCAGTGAGAGGGACAGGGGGTATGGCTACACCTTC. It yields the protein CAISERDRGYGYTF.

The chain couples TRBV28 to TRBJ2-3; D might be TRBD2 (5 bases). Trimming stripped 6 bases from V and 6 bases from J, with 10 bases between. This CDR3 region has 12 residues. Germline lookup yields CDR1 MDHEN and CDR2 SYDVKM. CDR3 region: CASSPQRDTQYF. The CDR3 DNA reads as TGTGCCAGCAGCCCTCAGCGGGATACGCAGTATTTT.

The chain combines TRBV6-4 with TRBJ2-1, with 9 bases that match TRBD2. J gave up 4 bases and V 3 bases, and 10 bases lay outside the gene matches. The CDR3 loop spans 17 amino acids. In germline, CDR1 is MRHNA, CDR2 SNTAGT. The CDR3 loop is CASSDKPAGGGYNEQFF. The CDR3 DNA sequence: TGTGCCAGCAGTGATAAGCCAGCGGGAGGTGGTTACAATGAGCAGTTCTTC.

This chain connects TRBV10-3 to TRBJ2-3; the D gene is possibly TRBD1 (6 bases). Germline loops: CDR1 ENHRY, CDR2 SYGVKD. Trimming removed 2 bases at V and 0 bases at J, with 21 bases between. The CDR3 totals 19 residues. The CDR3 region has the DNA TGTGCCATCAGTGAGCCGGGACATCGCATAACCCTTAGCACAGATACGCAGTATTTT. Residues: CAISEPGHRITLSTDTQYF.

The V call is TRBV2, the J call TRBJ2-3, with 10 bases fitting TRBD1. The CDR3 loop spans 14 amino acids. Germline-derived CDR1 and CDR2 are SNHLY and FYNNEI. The V gene end was trimmed by 4 bases and the J gene end by 4 bases; junction bases not matched to a gene: 2. The CDR3 reads CASSATGGADTQYF. For the CDR3, the DNA is TGTGCCAGCAGTGCGACAGGGGGCGCAGATACGCAGTATTTT.

V gene TRBV6-6 combines with J gene TRBJ1-5; D is unclear. Germline CDR1 is MNHNY and CDR2 is SVGAGI (reference sequence). This CDR3 region has 15 residues. V was pared by 4 bases and J by 4 bases, with 14 bases between. CDR3 loop: CASSLGGEWNQPQHF. CDR3 coding DNA: TGTGCCAGCAGTTTGGGCGGGGAATGGAATCAGCCCCAGCATTTT.

CDR3 coding DNA: TGTGCCAGCTCACCACCGCTAGGGCAGGGCTTGTTGGGAAACACCATATATTTT. Translated, it gives CASSPPLGQGLLGNTIYF. The chain carries TRBV18 and TRBJ1-3; perhaps TRBD1 as D (5 bases). This CDR3 spans 18 amino acids. V lost 0 bases, J lost 4 bases, and 19 bases lay in between. In germline, CDR1 is KGHSH, CDR2 LQKENI.